This T cell receptor beta chain comes out of a study of response to subunit inactivated influenza vaccine. TCRdb re-derived calls from the RT-PCR reads in MiXCR, one entry per CDR3 protein. The sample comprises 600,000 to 850,000 distinct CDR3 sequences, 13% to 15% of which are singletons, and roughly 7.2% rests with the top ten. Germline V gives CDR1 SGHRS, CDR2 YFSETQ. V lost 2 bases and J 0 bases, leaving 8 bases between the germline ends. The CDR3 has 14 residues. This chain uses TRBV5-1 with TRBJ1-1; D is possibly TRBD1 (5 bases). The material sequenced was PBMCs from blood, taken about 14 days before vaccination. The TCR comes from a man aged 45-60 years who received an inactivated influenza vaccine. The CDR3 sequence: CASSFGGMNTEAFF. Written as DNA, the CDR3 is TGCGCCAGCAGCTTCGGGGGGATGAACACTGAAGCTTTCTTT.